These 7 T cell receptor beta chains were all obtained from the same sample, sequenced in a study of monozygotic twins with cystic fibrosis. Generated by immunoSEQ multiplex PCR, the TCRdb table keeps only in-frame clones and is missing some. The table has 20,000 to 25,000 clones, approximately 97% seen once. The sequenced material came from blood. Receptor source: a girl between 5 and 17 years old with cystic fibrosis.

Worth noting for this clone: The junction departs from germline at one end; a sequencing error may be responsible. The chain employs TRBV29-1 and TRBJ2-3; D is unclear. Per the germline V gene, CDR1 is SQVTM and CDR2 is ANQGSEA. The length of the CDR3 is 14 residues. The CDR3 reads CSSRIGLSTDMQYF. The CDR3 DNA reads as TGCAGCTCCCGGATAGGGCTTAGCACAGATATGCAGTATTTT.

The chain joins TRBV14 to TRBJ1-2, with unresolved D. The V and J ends lost 1 base and 4 bases respectively, with 10 bases between them. The CDR3 consists of 14 residues. Germline CDR1 is SGHDN and CDR2 is FVKESK. CDR3 in DNA: TGTGCCAGCAGCCAAGGGCCCTACCCCTATGGCTACACCTTC. This translates into CASSQGPYPYGYTF.

The rearrangement links TRBV7-2 to TRBJ2-7; TRBD1 agrees at 8 bases. This CDR3 region has 15 residues. Germline V CDR1 and CDR2: SGHTA, FQGNSA. Trimming took 3 bases from V and 2 from J; bases not matched to a gene: 6. CDR3 loop: CASSFTGGPAYEQYF. For the CDR3, the DNA is TGTGCCAGCAGCTTTACAGGGGGACCTGCCTACGAGCAGTACTTC. Full variable domain (rest looked up from reference TRBV7-2 and TRBJ2-7): GAGVSQSPSNKVTEKGKDVELRCDPISGHTALYWYRQSLGQGLEFLIYFQGNSAPDKSGLPSDRFSAERTGGSVSTLTIQRTQQEDSAVYLCASSFTGGPAYEQYFGPGTRLTVT.

CDR3 coding DNA: TGCAGCGTGGCAGGGGCGCTGACCTACGAGCAGTACTTC. Translating gives CSVAGALTYEQYF. This chain uses TRBV29-1 with TRBJ2-7; a possible D gene is TRBD1 (6 bases). CDR1 and CDR2 (germline): SQVTM, ANQGSEA. The V end lost 6 bases, the J end lost 2 bases, and 14 bases lay between the germline ends. This CDR3 is built from 13 residues.

This sequence joins TRBV30 and TRBJ2-7; tentatively, D is TRBD1 (6 bases). Trimming pared 4 bases from V and 3 bases from J, leaving 13 bases between. Germline values: CDR1 GTSNPN, CDR2 SVGIG (reference sequence). CDR3 length equals 13 residues. CDR3 sequence: CAWTRQELYEQYF. The CDR3 nucleotides are TGTGCCTGGACCAGACAGGAACTCTACGAGCAGTACTTC.

This chain links TRBV4-3 with TRBJ2-4; D gene ambiguous. The V gene's germline CDR1 is LGHNA and CDR2 YSLEER. V lost 1 base and J 8 bases, leaving 9 bases between the germline ends. The CDR3 length is 13 residues. CDR3 region: CASSQGSRDIQYF. The CDR3, as DNA: TGCGCCAGCAGCCAAGGGAGTCGGGACATTCAGTACTTC.

V gene TRBV28 combines with J gene TRBJ2-5; D gene unclear. The CDR3 length is 14 residues. The V end was cut by 1 base, the J end by 1 base, with 7 bases between. The germline V gene encodes CDR1 MDHEN and CDR2 SYDVKM. CDR3 protein: CASSLFGSQETQYF. Here the CDR3 DNA reads TGTGCCAGCAGTTTATTCGGCAGCCAAGAGACCCAGTACTTC.